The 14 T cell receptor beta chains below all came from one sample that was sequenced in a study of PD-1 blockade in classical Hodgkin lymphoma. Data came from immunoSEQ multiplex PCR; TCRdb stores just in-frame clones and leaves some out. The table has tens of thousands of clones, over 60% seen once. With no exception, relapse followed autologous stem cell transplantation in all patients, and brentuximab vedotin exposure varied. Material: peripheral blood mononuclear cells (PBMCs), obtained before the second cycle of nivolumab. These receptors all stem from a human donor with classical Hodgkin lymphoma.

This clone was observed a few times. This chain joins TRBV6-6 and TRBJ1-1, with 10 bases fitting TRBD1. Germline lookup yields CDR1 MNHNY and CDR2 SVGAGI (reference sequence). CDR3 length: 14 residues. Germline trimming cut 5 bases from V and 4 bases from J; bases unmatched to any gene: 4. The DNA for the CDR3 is TGTGCCAGCAGTCGGGGGACAGGGGTCACTGAAGCTTTCTTT. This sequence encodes CASSRGTGVTEAFF.

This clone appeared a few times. CDR3 DNA: TGTGCCAGCAGTTACTCTGGGGGAACCGGGGAGCTGTTTTTT. It yields the protein CASSYSGGTGELFF. The chain has TRBV6-5 and TRBJ2-2; D tentatively reads TRBD1 or TRBD2 (5 bases each). Germline values: CDR1 MNHEY, CDR2 SVGAGI. Deletions cut 0 bases from V and 5 bases from J, with 7 bases between. The CDR3 length is 14 residues.

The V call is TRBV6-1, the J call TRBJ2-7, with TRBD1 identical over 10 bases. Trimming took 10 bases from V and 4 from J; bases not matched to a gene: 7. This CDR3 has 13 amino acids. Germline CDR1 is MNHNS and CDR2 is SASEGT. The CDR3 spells CATKTGGSYEQYF. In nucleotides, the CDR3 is TGTGCCACCAAGACAGGGGGCTCGTACGAGCAGTACTTC.

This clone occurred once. The CDR3: CASSSGGLAAGELFF. The CDR3 nucleotides read TGCGCCAGCAGCTCCGGAGGACTAGCCGCCGGGGAGCTGTTTTTT. The rearrangement joins TRBV5-1 to TRBJ2-2; TRBD2 matches 8 bases. Losses at the gene ends were 3 bases for V and 6 bases for J; bases not matched to a gene: 7. The CDR3 is 15 residues long. In germline, CDR1 is SGHRS, CDR2 YFSETQ.

The CDR3 region is CASRSEADRVGYTF. CDR3 bases: TGTGCCAGCAGAAGTGAAGCGGACAGGGTCGGCTACACCTTC. The chain uses TRBV6-1 and TRBJ1-2; 8 nucleotides match TRBD1. CDR3 size: 14 residues. Germline V gives CDR1 MNHNS, CDR2 SASEGT. The V gene end was trimmed by 6 bases and the J gene end by 8 bases; junction bases not matched to a gene: 11.

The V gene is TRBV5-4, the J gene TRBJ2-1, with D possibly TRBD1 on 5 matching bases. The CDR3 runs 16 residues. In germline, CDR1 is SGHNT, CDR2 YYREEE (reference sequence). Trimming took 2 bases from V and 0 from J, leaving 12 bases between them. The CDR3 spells CASSFKRGSSYNEQFF. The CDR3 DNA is TGTGCCAGCAGCTTCAAAAGGGGAAGCTCCTACAATGAGCAGTTCTTC.

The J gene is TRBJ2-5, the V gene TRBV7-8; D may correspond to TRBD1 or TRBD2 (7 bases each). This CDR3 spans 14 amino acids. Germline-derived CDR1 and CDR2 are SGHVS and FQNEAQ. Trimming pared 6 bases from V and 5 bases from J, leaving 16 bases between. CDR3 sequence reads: CASRFNRGGETQYF. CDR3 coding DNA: TGTGCCAGCAGATTCAACAGGGGAGGGGAGACCCAGTACTTC.

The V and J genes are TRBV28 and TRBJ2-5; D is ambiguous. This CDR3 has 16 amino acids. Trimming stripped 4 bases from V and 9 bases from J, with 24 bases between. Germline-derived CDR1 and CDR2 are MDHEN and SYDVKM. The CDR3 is CASSSHRQWSLGAQYF. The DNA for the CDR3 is TGTGCCAGCAGTTCCCATAGGCAGTGGAGTTTGGGTGCCCAGTACTTC.

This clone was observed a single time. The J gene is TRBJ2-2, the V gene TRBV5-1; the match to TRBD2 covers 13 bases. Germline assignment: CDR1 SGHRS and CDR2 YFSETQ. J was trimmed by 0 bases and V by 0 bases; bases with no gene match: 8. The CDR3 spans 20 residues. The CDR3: CASSLGLAGGKNANTGELFF. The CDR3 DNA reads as TGCGCCAGCAGCTTGGGACTAGCGGGAGGAAAGAATGCGAACACCGGGGAGCTGTTTTTT.

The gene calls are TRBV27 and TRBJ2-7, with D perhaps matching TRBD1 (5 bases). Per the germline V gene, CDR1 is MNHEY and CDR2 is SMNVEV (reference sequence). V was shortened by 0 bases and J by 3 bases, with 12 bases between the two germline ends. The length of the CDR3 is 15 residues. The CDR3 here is CASSLSEGASYEQYF. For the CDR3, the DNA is TGTGCCAGCAGTTTATCTGAAGGGGCTAGCTACGAGCAGTACTTC.

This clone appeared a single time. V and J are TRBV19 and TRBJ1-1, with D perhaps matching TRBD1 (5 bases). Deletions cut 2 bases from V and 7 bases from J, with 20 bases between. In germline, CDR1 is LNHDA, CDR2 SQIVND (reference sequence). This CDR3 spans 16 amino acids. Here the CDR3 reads CASSIMGLRRVGEAFF. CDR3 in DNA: TGTGCCAGTAGTATAATGGGACTTCGAAGGGTTGGTGAAGCTTTCTTT. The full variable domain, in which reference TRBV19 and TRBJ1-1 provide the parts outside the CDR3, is DGGITQSPKYLFRKEGQNVTLSCEQNLNHDAMYWYRQDPGQGLRLIYYSQIVNDFQKGDIAEGYSVSREKKESFPLTVTSAQKNPTAFYLCASSIMGLRRVGEAFFGQGTRLTVV.

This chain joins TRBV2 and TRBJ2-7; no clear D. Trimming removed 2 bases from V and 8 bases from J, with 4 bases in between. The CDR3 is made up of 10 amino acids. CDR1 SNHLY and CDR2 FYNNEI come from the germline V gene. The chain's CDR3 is CASSELKQYF. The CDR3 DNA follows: TGTGCCAGCAGTGAACTCAAGCAGTACTTC.

The CDR3: CASSLTGFGTQYF. The CDR3 DNA is TGTGCCAGCAGCCTCACGGGATTCGGGACCCAGTACTTC. The chain links TRBV6-1 to TRBJ2-5; the D gene is possibly TRBD2 (5 bases). The CDR3 runs to 13 residues. Germline CDR1 reads MNHNS; CDR2 reads SASEGT. Trimming pared 6 bases from V and 7 bases from J, leaving 15 bases between.

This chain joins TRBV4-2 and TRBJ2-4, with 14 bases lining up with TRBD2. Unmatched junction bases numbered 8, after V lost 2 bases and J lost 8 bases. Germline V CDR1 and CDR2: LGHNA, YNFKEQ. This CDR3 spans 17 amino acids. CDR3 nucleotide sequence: TGTGCCAGCAGCCAACCGGGACTAGCGGGAGCGAGGGACATTCAGTACTTC. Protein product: CASSQPGLAGARDIQYF.